Below, one T cell receptor beta chain is given with its context. Its binding antigen is unknown. No much larger clone is present one base from it, and per-base qualities are unavailable. What this sample's treatment or condition label stands for: roughly 18 received Ad26.COV2.S at low or high dose, single or two shots; roughly five received placebo; per-sample allocation not given. For vaccine and placebo recipients, repertoires were sequenced using samples collected on day 63 after the first injection. In Cohort 1b, about two dozen adults aged 18-55 years were enrolled at a single site in Boston, USA, between 29 July and 7 August 2020. Ad26.COV2.S was a replication-incompetent adenovirus type 26 vector that expressed a prefusion-stabilized SARS-CoV-2 spike protein derived from the original Wuhan strain. The immunoSEQ Assay was the method used to sequence TCRbeta CDR3 regions. After extraction, genomic DNA underwent amplification by bias-controlled multiplex PCR, followed by high-throughput sequencing. Turning to the authors' computational methods: To quantify the absolute abundance of every unique TCRbeta CDR3 region, sequences were collapsed and filtered. Usable DNA was measured by amplifying reference genes present in all nucleated cells, and TCRbeta template counts were normalized to that usable DNA to estimate T cell fraction. Repertoire TCRs were annotated as SARS-CoV-2-specific when V gene, CDR3 amino acid sequence and J gene were exactly matched to a known reactive TCR set. The reference SARS-CoV-2 TCR set was obtained from MIRA and was filtered for enrichment in COVID-19-positive ImmuneCODE repertoires, whereby public or cross-reactive TCRs were removed. Based on the MIRA antigens, annotated TCRs were further analysed at the level of specific ORF or position within ORF. Breadth was defined as the number of annotated unique rearrangements divided by the total number of unique productive rearrangements, and depth was defined as the summed frequency of the annotated unique rearrangements. Group comparisons of TCR breadth used two-sided Wilcoxon rank-sum tests. TCRdb stores this immuneACCESS table with in-frame sequences only. Part of the clones is absent; in the studies checked, under half of the shortfall reflects unresolved V genes, and no reason is known for the rest. From that table come the V and J calls and clone size; the DNA was used to work out D and trimming. Within this sample are roughly 330,000 clones, with almost 90% of them counted one time only. The top ten clones comprise 5.5% of the sample.

CDR1 SGHAT and CDR2 FQNNGV were looked up in the germline V gene. V is shortened by 2 bases, J by 4 bases, and the region joining them spans 9 bases. The CDR3, cysteine through phenylalanine, is 14 amino acids long. Kept here is only the CDR3 DNA, which spans 42 bases and is read in frame from base 1. This specimen comes from a study of Ad26.COV2.S vaccination and SARS-CoV-2 variants (dated by TCRdb to about 2021). Some background on the complete study: Vaccine-arm donors were drawn from COV1001, a multicentre, randomized, double-blind, placebo-controlled phase I-IIa trial of Ad26.COV2.S in healthy adults. The TCR-sequenced set comprised approximately 30 samples: some 20 Ad26.COV2.S vaccine recipients, 5 placebo recipients and 8 SARS-CoV-2 convalescent individuals. Blinding of investigators to trial group allocation was maintained during experiments and outcome assessment. Ad26.COV2.S was administered intramuscularly at 5 x 10^10 or 1 x 10^11 viral particles, either as a single shot or as two shots given 56 days apart. Trial participants were randomized into five groups of five: low-dose or high-dose Ad26.COV2.S given once or twice, or placebo on both occasions. TCRbeta repertoire sequencing was used to assess the specificity and breadth of SARS-CoV-2-reactive T cell receptors after Ad26.COV2.S vaccination.

Results the study describes overall, beyond this receptor: Comparing responses between vaccine doses or regimens was not something the study was powered to do. The authors noted that the TCR breadth and depth analyses may have underestimated total T cell responses. Compared with placebo recipients, Ad26.COV2.S recipients showed higher spike-specific TCR breadth (P = 0.0014). After vaccination, substantial breadth of spike-specific CD8+ and CD4+ T cell responses was reported. Vaccine and placebo recipients had comparable non-spike TCR breadth, which fits with the vaccine containing only spike.

The TCR comes from a person aged 18 to 59 who received the Ad26.COV2.S COVID-19 vaccine or a placebo. The chain links TRBV11-2 with TRBJ2-1, with the D gene not clear enough to name. The sequencing used peripheral blood, collected in a trial of Ad26.COV2.S vaccine versus placebo. The nucleotides read TGTGCCAGCAGCTTAAGTTCAGAGTACAATGAGCAGTTCTTC. Translated, this gives CASSLSSEYNEQFF.